Described below is a single TCR beta chain sequence and its context. Its antigen is undetermined. The V gene lost 5 bases and the J gene lost 3 bases, with 14 bases spanning the gap. Per germline, CDR1 MDHEN and CDR2 SYDVKM. The CDR3 extends over 15 amino acids. The sample is drawn from a study of cytomegalovirus exposure and HLA in healthy donors. Whole-study findings and limits: Through in vitro validation, three CMV-associated chains were shown to be specific for CMV antigens.

The PCR ran on 60 Vbeta and 13 Jbeta primers. Only in-frame clones appear in the TCRdb table, and some are missing; sequencing was by immunoSEQ multiplex PCR. Recorded here are more than 110,000 clones; the top ten clones represent about 2.5%. The TCR originated in a middle-aged man in good health and CMV-seronegative. The chain uses TRBV28 and TRBJ1-5; possible D gene TRBD1, 6 bases. The sequencing sample was made of PBMCs. The CDR3: CASSLRGGDNQPQHF. CDR3 DNA: TGTGCCAGCAGTCTAAGAGGGGGGGACAATCAGCCCCAGCATTTT.